This T cell receptor beta chain was documented in a study of T-cell memory formation after mild COVID-19. On the study more broadly: There were largely donor-specific TCR clusters.

5'RACE primed at constant segments yielded TCR alpha and TCR beta cDNA libraries bearing sample barcodes and UMIs. One entry per CDR3 protein, called by TCRdb with MiXCR from the 5' RACE reads. The table has about 400,000 distinct CDR3 sequences, roughly 15% seen once. This clonotype appeared a few times. The sample taken for sequencing was PBMCs or a T cell subset sorted from them (not recorded which). The receptor was isolated from a man aged 18 to 30 who had mild COVID-19 (a few samples of this study predate the infection). Cell type and time point are not known.

The DNA of the CDR3 is TGTGCCAGCAGTCTCGACAGGTCCTTATCACCCCTCCACTTT. Residues: CASSLDRSLSPLHF. The chain is built from TRBV28 and TRBJ1-6, with D tentatively TRBD1 (6 bases). The V end lost 5 bases, the J end lost 10 bases, and 15 bases lay between the germline ends. The CDR3 is 14 amino acids. From germline, CDR1 is MDHEN and CDR2 SYDVKM.